The 12 T cell receptor beta chains presented below share a single source sample, sequenced in a study of identical twins. TCRdb re-called the 5' RACE reads through MiXCR, storing one row per CDR3 protein. The sample includes 350,000 to 450,000 distinct CDR3 sequences, around 18% of them seen just once. The sample taken for sequencing was naive T cells sorted from blood. The receptors shown here come from a man aged 45-60 years in good health.

The rearrangement links TRBV27 to TRBJ2-3; possibly TRBD2 for D (6 bases). Per the germline V gene, CDR1 is MNHEY and CDR2 is SMNVEV (reference sequence). Trimming pared 7 bases from V and 2 bases from J, leaving 16 bases between. The CDR3 runs to 15 residues. The CDR3 nucleotides read TGTGCCAGCAAAATCCGGGACTCAACCACAGATACGCAGTATTTT. Its protein is CASKIRDSTTDTQYF.

There are many counts of this clonotype. The chain combines TRBV29-1 with TRBJ2-3; a weak D match, TRBD1 (8 bases). In germline, CDR1 is SQVTM, CDR2 ANQGSEA. The ends were cut back, 2 bases at V and 1 base at J, with 13 bases in the middle. CDR3 length: 15 residues. The CDR3 loop reads CSVESTGGGTDTQYF. The CDR3 DNA follows: TGCAGCGTTGAAAGTACAGGGGGGGGCACAGATACGCAGTATTTT.

This clonotype was seen at least ten times. CDR3 bases: TGCAGTGCTCCCCAATACACAGATACGCAGTATTTT. Translation gives CSAPQYTDTQYF. The chain carries TRBV20-1 and TRBJ2-3, with D unclear. This CDR3 region has 12 residues. V lost 5 bases and J 2 bases, leaving 8 bases between the germline ends. The V gene's germline CDR1 is DFQATT and CDR2 SNEGSKA (reference sequence).

This clonotype was counted ten times or more. This chain connects TRBV11-2 to TRBJ2-3; TRBD1 matches 10 bases. Germline CDR1 reads SGHAT; CDR2 reads FQNNGV. The CDR3 has 17 amino acids. With 4 bases clipped from V and 0 bases from J, the junction kept 7 bases outside the gene matches. The DNA of the CDR3 is TGTGCCAGCAGCTCCCAGACAGGGGGCACTAGCACAGATACGCAGTATTTT. Amino acids: CASSSQTGGTSTDTQYF.

In this sample, this clonotype turned up many times. The chain joins TRBV12-3 or TRBV12-4 to TRBJ2-1, with 13 bases identical to TRBD2. The CDR3 has 17 residues. J was trimmed by 7 bases and V by 0 bases; bases with no gene match: 6. The CDR3 DNA is TGTGCCAGCAGTTTAGCTCAACTAGCGGGAGGGCCTAATGAGCAGTTCTTC. Translation: CASSLAQLAGGPNEQFF.

The rearrangement links TRBV25-1 to TRBJ1-2, with 12 bases aligning to TRBD1. The germline V gene has CDR1 MGHDK and CDR2 SYGVNS. V shed 4 bases, J shed 8 bases, and the junction held 5 bases outside the gene matches. This CDR3 is 14 amino acids long. The chain's CDR3 is CASSGRGTGGGYTF. CDR3 coding DNA: TGTGCCAGCAGTGGCCGAGGGACAGGGGGCGGCTACACCTTC.

The table lists this clonotype with many counts. The V and J genes are TRBV7-2 and TRBJ2-7; no clear D. This CDR3 is built from 14 residues. V lost 1 base and J 3 bases, leaving 10 bases between the germline ends. Looked up from germline, CDR1 is SGHTA and CDR2 is FQGNSA. CDR3 loop: CASSLVVSFYEQYF. CDR3 nucleotides: TGTGCCAGCAGCTTAGTCGTCAGTTTCTACGAGCAGTACTTC.

The sample holds many counts of this clonotype. V is TRBV20-1 and J is TRBJ1-4, with 10 bases lining up with TRBD1. CDR3 length equals 16 residues. V shed 5 bases and J 5 bases; nucleotides not matched to a gene: 11. The germline V gene has CDR1 DFQATT and CDR2 SNEGSKA (reference sequence). The CDR3 is CSAERIPGQGNEKLFF. The CDR3 nucleotides are TGCAGTGCTGAGAGGATCCCGGGACAGGGGAATGAAAAACTGTTTTTT.

This chain uses TRBV7-8 with TRBJ2-1; tentatively, D is TRBD1 or TRBD2 (6 bases each). V lost 2 bases to trimming and J lost 4 bases, with 9 bases between them. Per germline, CDR1 SGHVS and CDR2 FQNEAQ. This CDR3 region has 14 residues. CDR3 sequence (DNA): TGTGCCAGCAGCTTACAGGGGAGGTACAATGAGCAGTTCTTC. Translation gives CASSLQGRYNEQFF.

The genes are TRBV2 and TRBJ2-7; 7 nucleotides match TRBD1. This CDR3 has 15 residues. Trimming took 6 bases from V and 0 from J; bases not matched to a gene: 8. CDR1 is SNHLY and CDR2 is FYNNEI in the germline V gene. The CDR3 reads CASRINRGSSYEQYF. The CDR3 nucleotides are TGTGCCAGCAGAATCAACAGGGGTAGCTCCTACGAGCAGTACTTC.

This clonotype was seen a handful of times. The CDR3 reads CASSADRGSGNTIYF. The CDR3 DNA sequence: TGTGCCAGCAGTGCGGACAGGGGTTCTGGAAACACCATATATTTT. The chain combines TRBV12-3 or TRBV12-4 with TRBJ1-3; 9 nucleotides match TRBD1. V shed 5 bases, J shed 1 base, and the junction held 3 bases outside the gene matches. CDR3 length: 15 residues.

This clonotype was picked up one time. CDR3 amino acids: CASSLGAGAQNQPQHF. CDR3 bases: TGTGCCAGCAGCTTAGGGGCCGGGGCGCAAAATCAGCCCCAGCATTTT. The rearrangement joins TRBV7-6 to TRBJ1-5; weak D call: TRBD1 (5 bases). Germline lookup yields CDR1 SGHVS and CDR2 FNYEAQ. With 1 base removed from V and 4 bases from J, the gap between germline ends came to 14 bases. CDR3 length equals 16 residues.